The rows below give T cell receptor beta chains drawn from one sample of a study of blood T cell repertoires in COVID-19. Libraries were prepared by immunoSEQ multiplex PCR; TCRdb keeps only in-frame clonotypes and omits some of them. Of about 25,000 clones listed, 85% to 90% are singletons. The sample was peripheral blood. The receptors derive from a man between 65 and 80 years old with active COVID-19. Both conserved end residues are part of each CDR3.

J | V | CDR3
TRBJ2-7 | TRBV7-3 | CASSLTVAQAGPYEQYF
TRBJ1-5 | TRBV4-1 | CASSIRVSSNQPQHF
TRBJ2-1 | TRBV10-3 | CAIRLAGANEQFF
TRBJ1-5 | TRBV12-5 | CASGGGQYNQPQHF
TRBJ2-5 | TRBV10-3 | CAISAGETQYF
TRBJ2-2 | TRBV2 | CASRVVLNTGELFF
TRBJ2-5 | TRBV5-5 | CASTRAETQYF
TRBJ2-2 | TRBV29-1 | CSVVTGTANTGELFF
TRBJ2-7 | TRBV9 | CASSSTGTNYEQYF
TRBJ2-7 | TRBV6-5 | CASSFRGSYEQYF
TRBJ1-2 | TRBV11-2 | CASSLLLIQGADGYTF
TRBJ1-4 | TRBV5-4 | CASSLVPGKGGKLFF
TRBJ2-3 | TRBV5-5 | CASSPGRGGRTDTQYF
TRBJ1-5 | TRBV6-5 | CASSRDQPQHF
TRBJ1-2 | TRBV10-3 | CAISLGTAYGYTF
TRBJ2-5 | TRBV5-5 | CASSLESGSETQYF
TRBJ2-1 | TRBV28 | CASGQRYNEQFF
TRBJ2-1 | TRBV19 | CASSIVGGLAYNEQFF
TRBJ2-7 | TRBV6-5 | CASNGGGGGHEQYF
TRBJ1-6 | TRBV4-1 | CASSQVQGRSSYNSPLHF
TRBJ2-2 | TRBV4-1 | CASSHDWTSGAPNTGELFF
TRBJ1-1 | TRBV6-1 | CASSDRRGRGEAFF
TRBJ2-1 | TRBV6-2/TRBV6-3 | CASSPRGSGGLSYNEQFF
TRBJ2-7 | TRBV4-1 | CASSQVIGTYEQYF
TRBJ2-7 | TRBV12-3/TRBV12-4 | CASSPPSSYEQYF
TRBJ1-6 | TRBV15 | CATSGGRGANSPLHF
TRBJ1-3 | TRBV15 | CATSRTQGNGNTIYF
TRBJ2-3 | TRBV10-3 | CAISALAGGSTDTQYF
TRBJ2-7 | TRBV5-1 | CASGLGDGSSYEQYF
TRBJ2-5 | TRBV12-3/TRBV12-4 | CASGTAEETQYF
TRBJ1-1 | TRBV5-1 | CASSLAGPNTEAFF
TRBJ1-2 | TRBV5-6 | CASSSLQGYGYTF
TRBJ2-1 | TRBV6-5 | CASSYVPGQGSNEQFF
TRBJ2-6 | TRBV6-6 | CASSSAGVGANVLTF
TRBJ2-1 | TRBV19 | CASRRTGANEQFF
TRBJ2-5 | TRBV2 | CASKWLGGYQETQYF
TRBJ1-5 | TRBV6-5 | CASSWTGVNQPQHF
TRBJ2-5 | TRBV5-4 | CASSHQETQYF
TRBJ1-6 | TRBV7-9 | CASSSGMDNSPLHF
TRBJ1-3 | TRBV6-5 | CASKGVRSSGNTIYF
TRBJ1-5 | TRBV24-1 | CATRSEIQGESQPQHF
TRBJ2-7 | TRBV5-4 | CASTKAGQLSYEQYF
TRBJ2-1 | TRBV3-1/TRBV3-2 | CASSQDRFGAGVYNEQFF